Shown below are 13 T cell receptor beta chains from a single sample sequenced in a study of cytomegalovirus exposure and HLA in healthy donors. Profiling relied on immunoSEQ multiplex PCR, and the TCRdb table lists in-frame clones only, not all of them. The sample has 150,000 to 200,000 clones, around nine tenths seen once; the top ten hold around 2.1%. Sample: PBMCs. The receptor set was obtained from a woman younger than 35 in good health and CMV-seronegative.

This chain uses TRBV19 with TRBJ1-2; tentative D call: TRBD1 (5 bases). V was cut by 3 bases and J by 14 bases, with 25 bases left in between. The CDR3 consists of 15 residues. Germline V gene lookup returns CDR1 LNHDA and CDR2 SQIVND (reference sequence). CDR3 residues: CASSIQGLPDQGGTF. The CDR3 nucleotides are TGTGCCAGTAGTATTCAGGGCCTCCCGGACCAGGGAGGTACCTTC.

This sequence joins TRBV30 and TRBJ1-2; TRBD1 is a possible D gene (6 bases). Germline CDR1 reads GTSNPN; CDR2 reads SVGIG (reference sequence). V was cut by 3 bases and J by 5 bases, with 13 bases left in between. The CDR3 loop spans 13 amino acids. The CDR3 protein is CAWSPGTQYGYTF. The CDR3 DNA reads TGTGCCTGGAGCCCCGGGACACAGTATGGCTACACCTTC.

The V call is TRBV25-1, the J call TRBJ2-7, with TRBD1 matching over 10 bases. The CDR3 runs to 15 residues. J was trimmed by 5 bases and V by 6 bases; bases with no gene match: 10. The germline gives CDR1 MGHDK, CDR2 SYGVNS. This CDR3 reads CASRSSRDRGDEQYF. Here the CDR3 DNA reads TGTGCCAGCAGGTCTAGCCGGGACAGGGGTGACGAGCAGTACTTC.

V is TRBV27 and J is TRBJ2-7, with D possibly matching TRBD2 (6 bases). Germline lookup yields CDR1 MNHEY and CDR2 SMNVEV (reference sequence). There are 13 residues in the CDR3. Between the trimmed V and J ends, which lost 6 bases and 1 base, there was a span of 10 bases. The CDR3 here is CASSRGLSYEQYF. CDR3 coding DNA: TGTGCCAGCAGCCGAGGACTATCCTACGAGCAGTACTTC.

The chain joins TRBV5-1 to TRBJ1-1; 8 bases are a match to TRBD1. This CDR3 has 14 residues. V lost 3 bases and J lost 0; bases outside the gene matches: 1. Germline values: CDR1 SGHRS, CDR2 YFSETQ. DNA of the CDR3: TGCGCCAGCAGCTGGGACAGGTTGAACACTGAAGCTTTCTTT. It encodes CASSWDRLNTEAFF.

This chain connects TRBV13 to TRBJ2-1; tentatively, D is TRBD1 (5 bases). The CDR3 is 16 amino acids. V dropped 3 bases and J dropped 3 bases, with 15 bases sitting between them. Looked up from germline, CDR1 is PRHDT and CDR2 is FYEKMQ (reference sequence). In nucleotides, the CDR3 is TGTGCCAGCAGCTTTTCATCAGGGCCCTTCTACAATGAGCAGTTCTTC. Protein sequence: CASSFSSGPFYNEQFF.

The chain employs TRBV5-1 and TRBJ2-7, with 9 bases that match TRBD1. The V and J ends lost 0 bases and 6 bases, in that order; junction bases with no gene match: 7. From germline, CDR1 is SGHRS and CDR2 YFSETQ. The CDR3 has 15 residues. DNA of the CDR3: TGCGCCAGCAGCTTGGACAGGGGGCTCCGTGGCGAGCAGTACTTC. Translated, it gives CASSLDRGLRGEQYF.

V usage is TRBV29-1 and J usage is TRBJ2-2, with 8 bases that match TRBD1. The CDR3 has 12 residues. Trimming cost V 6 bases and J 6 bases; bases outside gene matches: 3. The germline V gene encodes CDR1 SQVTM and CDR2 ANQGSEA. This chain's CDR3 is CSVRGQAGELFF. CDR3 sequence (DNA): TGCAGCGTCAGGGGGCAGGCCGGGGAGCTGTTTTTT.

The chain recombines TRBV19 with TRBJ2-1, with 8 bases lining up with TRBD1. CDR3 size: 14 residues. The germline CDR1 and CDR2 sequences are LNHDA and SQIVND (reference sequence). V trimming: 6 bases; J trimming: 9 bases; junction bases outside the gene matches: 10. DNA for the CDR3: TGTGCCAGTAGCGACAGGGGCTACTCCGGTGAGCAGTTCTTC. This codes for CASSDRGYSGEQFF.

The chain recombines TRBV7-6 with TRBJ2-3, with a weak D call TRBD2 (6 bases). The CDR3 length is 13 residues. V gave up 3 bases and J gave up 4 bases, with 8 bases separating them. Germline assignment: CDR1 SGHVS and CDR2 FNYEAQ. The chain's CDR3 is CASSLTRADTQYF. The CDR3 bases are TGTGCCAGCAGCTTGACTAGGGCAGATACGCAGTATTTT.

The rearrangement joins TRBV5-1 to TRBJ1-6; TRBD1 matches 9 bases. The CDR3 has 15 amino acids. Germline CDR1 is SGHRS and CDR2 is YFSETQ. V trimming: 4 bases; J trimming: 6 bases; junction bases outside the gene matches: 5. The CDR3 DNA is TGCGCCAGCAGCCCGGGACAGGGAGGTAATTCACCCCTCCACTTT. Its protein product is CASSPGQGGNSPLHF. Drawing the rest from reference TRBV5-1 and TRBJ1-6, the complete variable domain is KAGVTQTPRYLIKTRGQQVTLSCSPISGHRSVSWYQQTPGQGLQFLFEYFSETQRNKGNFPGRFSGRQFSNSRSEMNVSTLELGDSALYLCASSPGQGGNSPLHFGNGTRLTVT.

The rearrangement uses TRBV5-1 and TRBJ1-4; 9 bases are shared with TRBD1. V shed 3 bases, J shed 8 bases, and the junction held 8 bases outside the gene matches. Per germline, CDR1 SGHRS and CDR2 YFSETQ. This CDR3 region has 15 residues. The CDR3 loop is CASSSGTGRWEKLFF. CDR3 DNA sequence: TGCGCCAGCAGCTCGGGGACAGGGCGGTGGGAAAAACTGTTTTTT.

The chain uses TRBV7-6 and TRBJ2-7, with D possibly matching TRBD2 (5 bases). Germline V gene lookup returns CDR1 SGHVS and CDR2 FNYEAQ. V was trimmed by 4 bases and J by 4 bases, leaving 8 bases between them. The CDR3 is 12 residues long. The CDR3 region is CASSSSGYEQYF. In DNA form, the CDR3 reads TGTGCCAGCAGCTCCTCGGGGTACGAGCAGTACTTC. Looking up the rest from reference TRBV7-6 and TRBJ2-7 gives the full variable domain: GAGVSQSPRYKVTKRGQDVALRCDPISGHVSLYWYRQALGQGPEFLTYFNYEAQQDKSGLPNDRFSAERPEGSISTLTIQRTEQRDSAMYRCASSSSGYEQYFGPGTRLTVT.